Reported below is one T cell receptor (beta chain). Its target is not known. An Oncomine TCR Beta short-read assay was used to sequence the DNA from cultured CD4+ T cells. The source of extracted genomic DNA was cultured CD4+ T cells. TCRdb reprocessed the PCR reads via MiXCR and lists one record per CDR3 protein. The sample carries 9,000 to 10,000 distinct CDR3 sequences, over 40% recorded once. The data originate from a study of vaccination and CD4 T cells after COVID-19. For the study at large: PCR on nasal swabs identified SARS-CoV-2 in convalescent patients, of whom under ten were mild and one severe. Sampling post-COVID took place a median about 95 days after diagnosis (range 35 to 161). General study results and limits: A comparatively limited set of convalescent patients was examined, with no early post-infection timepoints.

Treatment described: roughly 11-day PBMC culture with coronavirus spike peptide pools or control peptides (ViraFEST assay). Germline V gene lookup returns CDR1 DFQATT and CDR2 SNEGSKA (reference sequence). Trimming stripped 4 bases from V and 3 bases from J, with 20 bases between. The CDR3 totals 16 residues. This chain joins TRBV20-1 and TRBJ2-3; a possible D gene is TRBD2 (6 bases). What was sequenced was CD4+ T cells from blood, cultured in vitro. This receptor was taken from a human donor who had recovered from COVID-19. The CDR3, as DNA: TGCAGTGCTAATTCATCTTCCGGGAGCAGGACAGATACGCAGTATTTT. Protein sequence: CSANSSSGSRTDTQYF.